One and the same sample provided the 26 T cell receptor beta chains below, sequenced in a study of control samples from healthy donors and cancer patients. Assay used: immunoSEQ multiplex PCR; TCRdb lists only in-frame clones, some missing. Altogether around 50,000 clones are present, approximately 86% being singletons, with the ten largest covering about 3%. Sequencing was done on a sample of PBMCs. The receptors here all came from a woman in her 50s with lung cancer.

The chain uses TRBV19 and TRBJ2-1; TRBD2 matches 9 bases. Trimming removed 6 bases from V and 9 bases from J; junction bases left unmatched: 12. The CDR3 is 15 residues long. The V gene's germline CDR1 is LNHDA and CDR2 SQIVND (reference sequence). CDR3 sequence reads: CASRFGGGAFSEQFF. The DNA for the CDR3 is TGTGCCAGTAGGTTCGGCGGGGGGGCCTTCAGTGAGCAGTTCTTC.

This sequence joins TRBV28 and TRBJ2-1, with a tentative D call TRBD1 (5 bases). With 4 bases removed from V and 9 bases from J, the gap between germline ends came to 13 bases. CDR3 length: 13 residues. Germline values: CDR1 MDHEN, CDR2 SYDVKM. CDR3 sequence reads: CASSSGRVGEQFF. CDR3 bases: TGTGCCAGCAGTTCTGGCAGGGTGGGTGAGCAGTTCTTC.

The chain has TRBV5-4 and TRBJ2-3; 7 bases are shared with TRBD2. This CDR3 is 15 amino acids long. Unmatched junction bases numbered 10, after V lost 4 bases and J lost 5 bases. CDR1 SGHNT and CDR2 YYREEE come from the germline V gene (reference sequence). The CDR3 protein is CASSPSGARGDTQYF. CDR3 in DNA: TGTGCCAGCAGCCCAAGCGGGGCTCGTGGAGATACGCAGTATTTT.

V is TRBV7-2 and J is TRBJ2-7; 7 bases map to TRBD2. The CDR3 runs 13 residues. Trimming took 5 bases from V and 5 from J; bases not matched to a gene: 6. In germline, CDR1 is SGHTA, CDR2 FQGNSA. CDR3 in amino acids: CASSPTSLHEQYF. CDR3 sequence (DNA): TGTGCCAGCAGCCCGACTAGCTTACACGAGCAGTACTTC.

The chain couples TRBV27 to TRBJ2-7; D is unclear. Between the trimmed V and J ends, which lost 6 bases and 6 bases, there was a span of 18 bases. The germline V gene encodes CDR1 MNHEY and CDR2 SMNVEV (reference sequence). CDR3 size: 14 residues. CDR3 in amino acids: CASSDDPGSREQYF. In DNA form, the CDR3 reads TGTGCCAGCAGCGACGACCCCGGTTCGCGCGAGCAGTACTTC.

The chain couples TRBV19 to TRBJ2-6; 8 nucleotides line up with TRBD1. Per the germline V gene, CDR1 is LNHDA and CDR2 is SQIVND (reference sequence). V lost 3 bases to trimming and J lost 0 bases; unmatched junction nucleotides: 7. This CDR3 contains 18 residues. The CDR3 coding sequence is TGTGCCAGTAGTATGGGGACAGGCCCCGTCTCTGGGGCCAACGTCCTGACTTTC. It encodes CASSMGTGPVSGANVLTF.

The chain uses TRBV18 and TRBJ1-1; D unresolved. Germline CDR1 is KGHSH and CDR2 is LQKENI. CDR3 length equals 15 residues. V lost 0 bases, J lost 5 bases, and 13 bases lay in between. CDR3: CASSPPSRDKTEAFF. The CDR3 DNA sequence: TGTGCCAGCTCACCACCGTCTCGTGACAAGACTGAAGCTTTCTTT.

The chain uses TRBV19 and TRBJ1-1; D might be TRBD1 (6 bases). V was trimmed by 5 bases and J by 7 bases, leaving 23 bases between them. CDR3 length equals 16 residues. In germline, CDR1 is LNHDA, CDR2 SQIVND (reference sequence). CDR3 amino acids: CASSLEQGPQTIEAFF. DNA of the CDR3: TGTGCCAGTAGTCTCGAACAGGGCCCTCAAACAATTGAAGCTTTCTTT.

The chain joins TRBV27 to TRBJ1-2; 8 nucleotides agree with TRBD1. Germline V gene lookup returns CDR1 MNHEY and CDR2 SMNVEV (reference sequence). With V trimmed by 5 bases and J by 1 base, 6 bases remained unmatched. This CDR3 region has 15 residues. For the CDR3, the DNA is TGTGCCAGCAGTCCCGGACAGGGCTTTAACTATGGCTACACCTTC. Translated: CASSPGQGFNYGYTF.

The chain has TRBV10-3 and TRBJ2-7; D perhaps matches TRBD2 (6 bases). The ends were cut back, 4 bases at V and 2 bases at J, with 12 bases in the middle. Germline V CDR1 and CDR2: ENHRY, SYGVKD. This CDR3 has 14 amino acids. CDR3 loop: CAISAWTTTYEQYF. The DNA of the CDR3 is TGTGCCATCAGTGCCTGGACTACTACCTACGAGCAGTACTTC.

This rearrangement joins TRBV29-1 to TRBJ2-5; D gene ambiguous. The CDR3 totals 13 residues. Germline-derived CDR1 and CDR2 are SQVTM and ANQGSEA. The V and J ends lost 6 bases and 0 bases respectively, with 11 bases between them. The CDR3 region has the DNA TGCAGCGTAAAAGGGTCAGACCAAGAGACCCAGTACTTC. The encoded protein is CSVKGSDQETQYF.

This chain joins TRBV4-1 and TRBJ1-1; a weak D match, TRBD1 (5 bases). The CDR3 loop spans 14 amino acids. V was shortened by 1 base and J by 4 bases, with 10 bases between the two germline ends. CDR1 and CDR2 (germline): MGHRA, YSYEKL. The CDR3 sequence: CASSQGQGFTEAFF. The CDR3 region has the DNA TGCGCCAGCAGCCAAGGGCAGGGATTCACTGAAGCTTTCTTT.

The V and J genes are TRBV14 and TRBJ1-2; D is ambiguous. Germline loops: CDR1 SGHDN, CDR2 FVKESK. The CDR3 is 16 residues long. V gave up 3 bases and J gave up 1 base, with 15 bases separating them. For the CDR3, the DNA is TGTGCCAGCAGCCAGGTGGGCACACCGATTAACTATGGCTACACCTTC. This encodes CASSQVGTPINYGYTF.

This rearrangement joins TRBV12-3 or TRBV12-4 to TRBJ1-1; D gene ambiguous. Trimming shortened V by 6 bases and J by 1 base, and 9 bases separated the two germline ends. The CDR3 consists of 13 residues. The CDR3 spells CASRMDGNTEAFF. The CDR3 DNA is TGTGCCAGCAGGATGGACGGGAACACTGAAGCTTTCTTT.

CDR3 loop: CASTQMEFF. In DNA form, the CDR3 reads TGTGCCAGCACCCAAATGGAGTTCTTC. This sequence joins TRBV7-9 and TRBJ2-1, with D unclear. The CDR3 contains 9 residues. Per germline, CDR1 SEHNR and CDR2 FQNEAQ (reference sequence). The ends were cut back, 7 bases at V and 14 bases at J, with 9 bases in the middle.

J is TRBJ1-1 and V is TRBV9, with D possibly matching TRBD1 (6 bases). V lost 1 base and J 0 bases, leaving 10 bases between the germline ends. The CDR3 has 15 amino acids. CDR1 and CDR2 from the germline V gene are SGDLS and YYNGEE. The CDR3 bases are TGTGCCAGCAGCGTAACAGGGTTCATGAACACTGAAGCTTTCTTT. It is translated as CASSVTGFMNTEAFF.

The chain recombines TRBV5-1 with TRBJ2-3, with TRBD2 matching 12 bases. The germline V gene encodes CDR1 SGHRS and CDR2 YFSETQ. The CDR3 length is 16 residues. The J segment lost 1 base and the V segment lost 4 bases, leaving 4 bases of the junction unmatched. The CDR3, as DNA: TGCGCCAGCAGCCACAGGACTAGCGGGGGCACAGATACGCAGTATTTT. This gives the protein CASSHRTSGGTDTQYF.

The chain has TRBV9 and TRBJ1-2; 7 bases agree with TRBD1. Trimming at V came to 3 bases and at J to 4 bases, leaving 12 bases not matched to a gene. Germline CDR1 is SGDLS and CDR2 is YYNGEE. The CDR3 loop spans 16 amino acids. DNA for the CDR3: TGTGCCAGCAGCGAGGAGGCGAGGGGGCTCGGCTATGGCTACACCTTC. Translating gives CASSEEARGLGYGYTF. Variable domain in full (rest from reference TRBV9 and TRBJ1-2): DSGVTQTPKHLITATGQRVTLRCSPRSGDLSVYWYQQSLDQGLQFLIQYYNGEERAKGNILERFSAQQFPDLHSELNLSSLELGDSALYFCASSEEARGLGYGYTFGSGTRLTVV.

The chain has TRBV24-1 and TRBJ2-2; D perhaps matches TRBD1 (6 bases). The length of the CDR3 is 14 residues. Looked up from germline, CDR1 is KGHDR and CDR2 is SFDVKD. The V end was cut by 12 bases, the J end by 1 base, with 14 bases between. The CDR3 DNA sequence: TGTGCCTCTTTGAGGACAGAGAACACCGGGGAGCTGTTTTTT. Its protein product is CASLRTENTGELFF.

This clone was seen once. The chain links TRBV7-3 to TRBJ1-3; D is unresolved. CDR3 length: 14 amino acids. V dropped 3 bases and J dropped 0 bases, with 6 bases sitting between them. Germline V gene sequence: CDR1 SGHTA, CDR2 FQGTGA. The CDR3 DNA sequence: TGTGCCAGCAGCTTCTCAGGCTCTGGAAACACCATATATTTT. Amino acid sequence: CASSFSGSGNTIYF.

This chain joins TRBV27 and TRBJ1-2; D not resolved. The CDR3 covers 15 residues. From germline, CDR1 is MNHEY and CDR2 SMNVEV (reference sequence). V shed 7 bases and J shed 2 bases, with 17 bases lying between them. The CDR3 sequence is CASKTSDWENYGYTF. CDR3 nucleotide sequence: TGTGCCAGCAAAACCTCGGACTGGGAGAACTATGGCTACACCTTC.

The V and J genes are TRBV6-6 and TRBJ1-6, with D possibly TRBD1 on 6 matching bases. Looked up from germline, CDR1 is MNHNY and CDR2 is SVGAGI (reference sequence). The CDR3 is 14 amino acids. V dropped 11 bases and J dropped 7 bases, with 18 bases sitting between them. The CDR3 here is CAASRGSDNSPLHF. CDR3 DNA: TGTGCCGCGTCGAGGGGGTCTGACAATTCACCCCTCCACTTT.

The chain recombines TRBV27 with TRBJ1-1, with TRBD1 as a possible D gene (5 bases). Germline V gene sequence: CDR1 MNHEY, CDR2 SMNVEV (reference sequence). Trimming shortened V by 3 bases and J by 5 bases, and 13 bases separated the two germline ends. The CDR3 runs to 14 residues. Written as DNA, the CDR3 is TGTGCCAGCAGTTTTGGGAGGGGCCGGACTGAAGCTTTCTTT. Translating gives CASSFGRGRTEAFF.

The chain combines TRBV5-1 with TRBJ1-2; D may be TRBD1 (6 bases). Germline values: CDR1 SGHRS, CDR2 YFSETQ. Between the trimmed V and J ends, which lost 3 bases and 5 bases, there was a span of 14 bases. This CDR3 contains 14 residues. In DNA, the CDR3 is TGCGCCAGCAGCTCTACAGGGTTTCCATATGGCTACACCTTC. Translated: CASSSTGFPYGYTF. The full variable domain, rest sourced from reference TRBV5-1 and TRBJ1-2, is KAGVTQTPRYLIKTRGQQVTLSCSPISGHRSVSWYQQTPGQGLQFLFEYFSETQRNKGNFPGRFSGRQFSNSRSEMNVSTLELGDSALYLCASSSTGFPYGYTFGSGTRLTVV.

The chain joins TRBV6-4 to TRBJ2-3; TRBD1 might be the D (6 bases). Germline V lookup: CDR1 MRHNA, CDR2 SNTAGT. The CDR3 spans 15 residues. Trimming left V 10 bases short and J 0 bases short, with 17 bases between. CDR3 loop: CANPGQLASTDTQYF. The CDR3 DNA is TGTGCCAACCCTGGACAGCTGGCTAGCACAGATACGCAGTATTTT.

The chain has TRBV27 and TRBJ1-4, with TRBD1 matching 8 bases. CDR3 size: 15 residues. Per the germline V gene, CDR1 is MNHEY and CDR2 is SMNVEV (reference sequence). V lost 6 bases to trimming and J lost 2 bases; unmatched junction nucleotides: 5. CDR3 bases: TGTGCCAGCAGGGACAGGGCGTCCACTAATGAAAAACTGTTTTTT. This encodes CASRDRASTNEKLFF.